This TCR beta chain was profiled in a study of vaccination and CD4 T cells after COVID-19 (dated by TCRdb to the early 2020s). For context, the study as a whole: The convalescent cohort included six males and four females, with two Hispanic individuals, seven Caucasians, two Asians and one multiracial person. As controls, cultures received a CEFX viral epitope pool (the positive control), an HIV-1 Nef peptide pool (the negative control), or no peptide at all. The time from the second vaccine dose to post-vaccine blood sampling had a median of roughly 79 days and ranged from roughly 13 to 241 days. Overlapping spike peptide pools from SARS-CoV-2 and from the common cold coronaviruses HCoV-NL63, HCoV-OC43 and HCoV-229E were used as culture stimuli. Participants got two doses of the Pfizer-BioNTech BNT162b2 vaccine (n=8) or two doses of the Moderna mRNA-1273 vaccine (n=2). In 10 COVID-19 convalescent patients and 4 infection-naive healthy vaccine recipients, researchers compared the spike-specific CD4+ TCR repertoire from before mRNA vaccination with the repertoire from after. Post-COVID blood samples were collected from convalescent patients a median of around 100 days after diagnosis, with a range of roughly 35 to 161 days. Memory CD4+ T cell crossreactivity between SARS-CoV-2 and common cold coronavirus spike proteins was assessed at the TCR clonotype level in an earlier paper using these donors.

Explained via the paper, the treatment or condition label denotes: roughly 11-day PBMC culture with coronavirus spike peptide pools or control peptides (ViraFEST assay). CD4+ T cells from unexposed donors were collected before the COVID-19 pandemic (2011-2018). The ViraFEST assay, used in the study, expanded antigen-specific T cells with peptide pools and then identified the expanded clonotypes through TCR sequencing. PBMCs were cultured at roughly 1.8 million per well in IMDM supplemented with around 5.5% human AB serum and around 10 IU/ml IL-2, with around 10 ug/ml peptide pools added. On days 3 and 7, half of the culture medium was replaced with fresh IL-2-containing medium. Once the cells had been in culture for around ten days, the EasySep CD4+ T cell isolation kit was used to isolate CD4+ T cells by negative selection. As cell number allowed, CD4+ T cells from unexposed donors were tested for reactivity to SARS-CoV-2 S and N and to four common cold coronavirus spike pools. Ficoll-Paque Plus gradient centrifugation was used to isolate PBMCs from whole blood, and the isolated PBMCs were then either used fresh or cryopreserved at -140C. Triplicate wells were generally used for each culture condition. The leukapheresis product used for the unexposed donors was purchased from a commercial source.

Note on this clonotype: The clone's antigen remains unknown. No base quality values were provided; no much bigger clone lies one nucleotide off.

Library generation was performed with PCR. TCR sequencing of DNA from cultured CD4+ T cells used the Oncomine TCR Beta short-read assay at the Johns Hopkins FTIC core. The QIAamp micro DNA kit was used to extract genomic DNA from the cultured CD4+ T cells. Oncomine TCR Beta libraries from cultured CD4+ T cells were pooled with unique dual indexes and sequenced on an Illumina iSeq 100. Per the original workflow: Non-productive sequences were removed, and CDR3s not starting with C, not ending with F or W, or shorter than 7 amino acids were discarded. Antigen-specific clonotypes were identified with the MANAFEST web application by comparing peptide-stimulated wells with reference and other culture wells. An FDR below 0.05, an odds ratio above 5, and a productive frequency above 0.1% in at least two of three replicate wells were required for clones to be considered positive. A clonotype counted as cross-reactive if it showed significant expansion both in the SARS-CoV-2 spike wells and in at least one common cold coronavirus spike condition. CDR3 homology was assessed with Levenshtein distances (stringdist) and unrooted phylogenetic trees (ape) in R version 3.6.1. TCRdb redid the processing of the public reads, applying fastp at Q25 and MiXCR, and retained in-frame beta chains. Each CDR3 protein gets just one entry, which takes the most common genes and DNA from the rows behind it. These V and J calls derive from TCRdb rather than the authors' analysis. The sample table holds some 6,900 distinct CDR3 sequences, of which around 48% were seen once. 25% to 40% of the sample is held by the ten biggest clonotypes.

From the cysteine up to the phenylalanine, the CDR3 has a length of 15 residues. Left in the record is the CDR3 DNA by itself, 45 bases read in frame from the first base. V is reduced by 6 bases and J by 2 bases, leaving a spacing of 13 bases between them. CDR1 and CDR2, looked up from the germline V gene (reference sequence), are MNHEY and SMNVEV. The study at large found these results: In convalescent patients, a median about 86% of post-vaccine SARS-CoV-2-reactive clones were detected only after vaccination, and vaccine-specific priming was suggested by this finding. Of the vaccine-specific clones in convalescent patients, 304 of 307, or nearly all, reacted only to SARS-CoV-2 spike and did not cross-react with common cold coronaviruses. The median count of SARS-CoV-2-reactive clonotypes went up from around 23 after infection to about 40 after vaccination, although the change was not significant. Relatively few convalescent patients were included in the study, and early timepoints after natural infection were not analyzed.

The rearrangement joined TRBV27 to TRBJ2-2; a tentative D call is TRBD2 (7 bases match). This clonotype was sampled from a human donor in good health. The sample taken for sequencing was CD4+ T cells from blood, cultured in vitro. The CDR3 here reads CASRLGGANTGELFF. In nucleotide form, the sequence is TGTGCCAGCAGGTTGGGGGGGGCCAACACCGGGGAGCTGTTTTTT.